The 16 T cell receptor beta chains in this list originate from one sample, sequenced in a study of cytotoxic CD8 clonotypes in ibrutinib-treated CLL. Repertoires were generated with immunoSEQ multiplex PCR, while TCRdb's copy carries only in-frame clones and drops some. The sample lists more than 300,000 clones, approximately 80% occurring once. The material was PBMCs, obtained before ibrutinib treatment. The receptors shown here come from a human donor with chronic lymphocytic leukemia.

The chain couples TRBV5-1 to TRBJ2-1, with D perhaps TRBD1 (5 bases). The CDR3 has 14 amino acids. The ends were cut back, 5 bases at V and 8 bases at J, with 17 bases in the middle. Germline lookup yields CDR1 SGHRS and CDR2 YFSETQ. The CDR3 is CASSSGHQVDEQFF. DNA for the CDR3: TGCGCCAGCAGTTCCGGACACCAGGTGGATGAGCAGTTCTTC.

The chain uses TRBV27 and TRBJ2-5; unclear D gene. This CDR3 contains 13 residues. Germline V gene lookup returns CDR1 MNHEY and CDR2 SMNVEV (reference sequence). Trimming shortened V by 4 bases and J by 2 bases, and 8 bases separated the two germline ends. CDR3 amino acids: CASSSRHQETQYF. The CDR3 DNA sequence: TGTGCCAGCAGTTCTCGACATCAAGAGACCCAGTACTTC.

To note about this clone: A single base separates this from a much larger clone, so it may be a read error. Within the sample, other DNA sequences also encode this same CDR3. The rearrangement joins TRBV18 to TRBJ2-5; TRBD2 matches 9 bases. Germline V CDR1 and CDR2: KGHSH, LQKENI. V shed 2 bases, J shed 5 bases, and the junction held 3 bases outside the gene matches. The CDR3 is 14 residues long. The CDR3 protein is CASSPRTSVETQYF. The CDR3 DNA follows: TGTGCCAGCTCACCAAGGACTAGCGTGGAGACCCAGTACTTC.

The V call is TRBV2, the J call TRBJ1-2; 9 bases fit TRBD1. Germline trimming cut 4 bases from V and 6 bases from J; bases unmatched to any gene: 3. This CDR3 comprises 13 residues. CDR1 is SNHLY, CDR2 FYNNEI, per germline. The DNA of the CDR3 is TGTGCCAGCAGTGTGGGACAGGGTCATGGCTACACCTTC. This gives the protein CASSVGQGHGYTF.

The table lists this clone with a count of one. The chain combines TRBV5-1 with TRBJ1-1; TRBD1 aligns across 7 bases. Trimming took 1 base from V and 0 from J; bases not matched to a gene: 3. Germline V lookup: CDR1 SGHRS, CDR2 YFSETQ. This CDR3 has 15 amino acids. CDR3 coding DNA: TGCGCCAGCAGCTTGATGACAGGGCTGAACACTGAAGCTTTCTTT. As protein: CASSLMTGLNTEAFF.

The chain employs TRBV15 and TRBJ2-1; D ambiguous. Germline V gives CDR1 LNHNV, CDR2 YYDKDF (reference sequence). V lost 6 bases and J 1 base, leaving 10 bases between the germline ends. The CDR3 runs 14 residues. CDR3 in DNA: TGTGCCACCAGTGTAGGCACATCCTACAATGAGCAGTTCTTC. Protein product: CATSVGTSYNEQFF. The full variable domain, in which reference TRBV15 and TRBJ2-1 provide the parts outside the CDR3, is DAMVIQNPRYQVTQFGKPVTLSCSQTLNHNVMYWYQQKSSQAPKLLFHYYDKDFNNEADTPDNFQSRRPNTSFCFLDIRSPGLGDTAMYLCATSVGTSYNEQFFGPGTRLTVL.

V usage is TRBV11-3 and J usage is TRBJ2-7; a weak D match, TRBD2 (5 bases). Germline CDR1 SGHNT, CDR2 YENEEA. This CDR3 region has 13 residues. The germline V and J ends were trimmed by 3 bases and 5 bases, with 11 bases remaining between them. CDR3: CASSFSGLDEQYF. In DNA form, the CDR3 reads TGTGCCAGCAGCTTTTCGGGGTTGGACGAGCAGTACTTC.

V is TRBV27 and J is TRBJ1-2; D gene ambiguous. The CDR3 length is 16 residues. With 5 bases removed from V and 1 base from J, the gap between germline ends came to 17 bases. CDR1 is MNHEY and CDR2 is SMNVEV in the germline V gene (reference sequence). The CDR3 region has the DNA TGTGCCAGCAGTCTCGGGTTCTCCTCCGATAACTATGGCTACACCTTC. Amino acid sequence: CASSLGFSSDNYGYTF.

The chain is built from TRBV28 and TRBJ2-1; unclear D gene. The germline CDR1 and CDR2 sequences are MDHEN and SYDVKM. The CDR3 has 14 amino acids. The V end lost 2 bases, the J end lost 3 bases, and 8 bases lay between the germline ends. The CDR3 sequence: CASSLPVVYNEQFF. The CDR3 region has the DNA TGTGCCAGCAGTTTACCGGTAGTCTACAATGAGCAGTTCTTC.

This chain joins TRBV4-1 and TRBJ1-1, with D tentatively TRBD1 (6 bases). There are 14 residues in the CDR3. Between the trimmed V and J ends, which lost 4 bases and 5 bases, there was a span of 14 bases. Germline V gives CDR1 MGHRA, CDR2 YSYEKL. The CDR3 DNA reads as TGCGCCAGCAGCCTCGGACAGTCCATAACTGAAGCTTTCTTT. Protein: CASSLGQSITEAFF.

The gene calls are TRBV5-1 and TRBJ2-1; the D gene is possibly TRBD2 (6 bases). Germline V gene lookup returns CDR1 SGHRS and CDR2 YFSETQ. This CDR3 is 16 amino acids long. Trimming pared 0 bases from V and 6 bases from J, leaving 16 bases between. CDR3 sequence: CASSLAGVSGFNEQFF. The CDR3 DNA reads TGCGCCAGCAGCTTGGCGGGAGTATCTGGGTTCAATGAGCAGTTCTTC. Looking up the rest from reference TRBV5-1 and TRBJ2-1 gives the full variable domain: KAGVTQTPRYLIKTRGQQVTLSCSPISGHRSVSWYQQTPGQGLQFLFEYFSETQRNKGNFPGRFSGRQFSNSRSEMNVSTLELGDSALYLCASSLAGVSGFNEQFFGPGTRLTVL.

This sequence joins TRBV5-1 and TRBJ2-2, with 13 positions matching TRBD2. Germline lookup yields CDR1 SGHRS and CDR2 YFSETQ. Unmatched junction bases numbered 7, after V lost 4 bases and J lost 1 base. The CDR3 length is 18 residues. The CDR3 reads CASSGGTSGDLNTGELFF. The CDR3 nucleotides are TGCGCCAGCAGCGGAGGGACTAGCGGGGATTTGAACACCGGGGAGCTGTTTTTT.

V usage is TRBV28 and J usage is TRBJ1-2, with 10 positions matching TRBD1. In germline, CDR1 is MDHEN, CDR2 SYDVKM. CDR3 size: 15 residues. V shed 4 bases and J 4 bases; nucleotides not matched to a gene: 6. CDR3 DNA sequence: TGTGCCAGCAGTTCCCCCGGACAGGGGGTCTATGGCTACACCTTC. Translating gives CASSSPGQGVYGYTF.

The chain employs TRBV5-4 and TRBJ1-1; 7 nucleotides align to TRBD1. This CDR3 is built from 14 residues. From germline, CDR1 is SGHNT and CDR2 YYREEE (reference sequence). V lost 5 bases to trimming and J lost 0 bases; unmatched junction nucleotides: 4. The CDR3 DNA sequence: TGTGCCAGCAGAGACAGGGTCATGAACACTGAAGCTTTCTTT. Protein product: CASRDRVMNTEAFF.

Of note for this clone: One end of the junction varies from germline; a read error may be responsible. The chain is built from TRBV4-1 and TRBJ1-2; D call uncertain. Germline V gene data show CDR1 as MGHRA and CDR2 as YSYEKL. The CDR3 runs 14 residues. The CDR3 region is CASSQGPEVFGYTF. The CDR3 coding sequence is TGCGCCAGCAGTCAAGGGCCCGAGGTTTTTGGCTACACCTTC.

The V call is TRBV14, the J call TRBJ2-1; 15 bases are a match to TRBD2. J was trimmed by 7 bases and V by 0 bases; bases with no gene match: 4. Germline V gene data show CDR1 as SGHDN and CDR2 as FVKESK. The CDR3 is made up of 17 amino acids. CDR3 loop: CASSQDWGLAGGNEQFF. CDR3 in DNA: TGTGCCAGCAGCCAAGATTGGGGACTAGCGGGAGGAAATGAGCAGTTCTTC.